What follows are 32 T cell receptor beta chains derived from one specimen sequenced in a study of blood T cell repertoires in COVID-19. Repertoires were generated with immunoSEQ multiplex PCR, while TCRdb's copy carries only in-frame clones and drops some. The sample lists about 76,000 clones, roughly 80% occurring once. Material: peripheral blood. Receptor source: an older woman with acute or convalescent COVID-19.

The rearrangement joins TRBV7-3 to TRBJ2-7, with TRBD2 as a possible D gene (5 bases). Germline CDR1 and CDR2: SGHTA and FQGTGA. V lost 3 bases, J lost 3 bases, and 15 bases lay in between. This CDR3 spans 15 amino acids. The CDR3 protein is CASSLARGRSYEQYV. In DNA, the CDR3 is TGTGCCAGCAGCTTGGCGCGAGGGCGCAGCTACGAGCAGTACGTC.

This rearrangement joins TRBV2 to TRBJ2-3; maybe TRBD2 (5 bases). This CDR3 has 17 residues. Germline V gene sequence: CDR1 SNHLY, CDR2 FYNNEI. V was pared by 5 bases and J by 0 bases, with 18 bases between. This CDR3 is CASSNGRGLTSTDTQYF. CDR3 nucleotides: TGTGCCAGCAGTAATGGGAGAGGTTTAACTAGCACAGATACGCAGTATTTT. Based on the CDR3 plus reference TRBV2 and TRBJ2-3, the full variable domain is EPEVTQTPSHQVTQMGQEVILRCVPISNHLYFYWYRQILGQKVEFLVSFYNNEISEKSEIFDDQFSVERPDGSNFTLKIRSTKLEDSAMYFCASSNGRGLTSTDTQYFGPGTRLTVL.

This clone was counted only a few times. The chain is built from TRBV30 and TRBJ1-5; TRBD1 matches at 7 bases. Unmatched junction bases numbered 12, after V lost 7 bases and J lost 3 bases. CDR1 is GTSNPN, CDR2 SVGIG, per germline (reference sequence). The CDR3 runs 15 residues. The CDR3 sequence is CAFQTSGQLNQPQHF. The CDR3 coding sequence is TGTGCCTTCCAAACGTCGGGACAGCTCAATCAGCCCCAGCATTTT.

CDR3 nucleotide sequence: TGTGCCAGTAGTATAGGGGGCGAAGGCAATCAGCCCCAGCATTTT. Residues: CASSIGGEGNQPQHF. The V gene is TRBV19, the J gene TRBJ1-5; perhaps TRBD1 as D (5 bases). The CDR3 is 15 amino acids. The V and J ends lost 1 base and 2 bases respectively, with 9 bases between them. Germline V lookup: CDR1 LNHDA, CDR2 SQIVND (reference sequence).

The chain uses TRBV10-3 and TRBJ2-6, with 7 bases that match TRBD2. Trimming cost V 8 bases and J 0 bases; bases outside gene matches: 4. The length of the CDR3 is 15 residues. From germline, CDR1 is ENHRY and CDR2 SYGVKD. The CDR3 DNA reads TGTGCCATCCAGCGGGACGGCTCTGGGGCCAACGTCCTGACTTTC. This codes for CAIQRDGSGANVLTF.

This chain connects TRBV5-8 to TRBJ2-3; D possibly corresponds to TRBD2 (5 bases). Trimming left V 2 bases short and J 5 bases short, with 12 bases between. Germline CDR1 reads SGHTS; CDR2 reads YDEGEE. CDR3 length equals 14 residues. CDR3 in amino acids: CASSFLPSRDTQYF. The CDR3 DNA follows: TGTGCCAGCAGCTTCCTACCTAGCCGAGATACGCAGTATTTT.

The chain couples TRBV18 to TRBJ1-1; D is undetermined. The CDR3 extends over 13 amino acids. Per germline, CDR1 KGHSH and CDR2 LQKENI. Trimming removed 3 bases from V and 3 bases from J, with 8 bases in between. CDR3 region: CASSPDEHTEAFF. CDR3 nucleotide sequence: TGTGCCAGCTCACCCGATGAGCACACTGAAGCTTTCTTT.

The chain recombines TRBV3-1 (or the pseudogene TRBV3-2) with TRBJ1-1; tentative D call: TRBD1 (6 bases). CDR1 and CDR2 from the germline V gene are LGHDT and YNNKEL (reference sequence). The CDR3 extends over 14 amino acids. Trimming took 6 bases from V and 1 from J, leaving 12 bases between them. The CDR3 is CASRAGAQNTEAFF. In DNA, the CDR3 is TGTGCCAGCAGGGCAGGGGCCCAGAACACTGAAGCTTTCTTT.

This rearrangement joins TRBV19 to TRBJ2-1; D unresolved. The V gene lost 7 bases and the J gene lost 6 bases, with 13 bases spanning the gap. Germline CDR1 LNHDA, CDR2 SQIVND (reference sequence). There are 13 residues in the CDR3. CDR3 in DNA: TGTGCCAGTACCCCCCCGAGATCCAATGAGCAGTTCTTC. It encodes CASTPPRSNEQFF.

The chain employs TRBV30 and TRBJ2-3, with 9 nucleotides matching TRBD1. Germline V gene lookup returns CDR1 GTSNPN and CDR2 SVGIG (reference sequence). Trimming took 2 bases from V and 1 from J; bases not matched to a gene: 7. The CDR3 contains 16 residues. The CDR3 loop is CAWSSGTGRGTDTQYF. As DNA, the CDR3 is TGTGCCTGGAGTTCAGGGACAGGGCGAGGCACAGATACGCAGTATTTT.

The V call is TRBV28, the J call TRBJ2-7; 8 nucleotides agree with TRBD1. Germline-derived CDR1 and CDR2 are MDHEN and SYDVKM. The CDR3 totals 15 residues. Germline trimming cut 4 bases from V and 0 bases from J; bases unmatched to any gene: 5. The CDR3 coding sequence is TGTGCCAGCAGTTCGGGACAGGCGAGCTCCTACGAGCAGTACTTC. Its protein is CASSSGQASSYEQYF.

The gene calls are TRBV27 and TRBJ1-2, with 10 bases lining up with TRBD1. The ends lost 4 bases at V and 5 bases at J; junction bases unmatched: 7. This CDR3 is 15 amino acids long. The germline V gene encodes CDR1 MNHEY and CDR2 SMNVEV (reference sequence). The CDR3 DNA follows: TGTGCCAGCAGTTCACTGGACAGGGGGTCATATGGCTACACCTTC. Its translation: CASSSLDRGSYGYTF.

In this sample, this clone turned up once. The V gene is TRBV19, the J gene TRBJ1-5; TRBD1 matches at 9 bases. The J segment lost 6 bases and the V segment lost 3 bases, leaving 9 bases of the junction unmatched. The CDR3 length is 16 residues. Germline V gives CDR1 LNHDA, CDR2 SQIVND (reference sequence). For the CDR3, the DNA is TGTGCCAGTAGTATTGAAGGGACAGGGATTACTCAGCCCCAGCATTTT. Protein: CASSIEGTGITQPQHF.

The V gene is TRBV5-5, the J gene TRBJ1-1; TRBD1 matches at 7 bases. CDR1 SGHKS and CDR2 YYEKEE come from the germline V gene (reference sequence). V shed 4 bases and J 1 base; nucleotides not matched to a gene: 4. CDR3 length: 14 amino acids. This CDR3 is CASSIRQGNTEAFF. CDR3 in DNA: TGTGCCAGCAGCATTAGACAGGGGAACACTGAAGCTTTCTTT. The variable domain in full, completed from reference TRBV5-5 and TRBJ1-1, reads DAGVTQSPTHLIKTRGQQVTLRCSPISGHKSVSWYQQVLGQGPQFIFQYYEKEERGRGNFPDRFSARQFPNYSSELNVNALLLGDSALYLCASSIRQGNTEAFFGQGTRLTVV.

This chain uses TRBV3-1 (or the pseudogene TRBV3-2) with TRBJ2-2, with TRBD1 identical over 8 bases. The ends lost 0 bases at V and 5 bases at J; junction bases unmatched: 5. The CDR3 extends over 16 amino acids. Germline CDR1 LGHDT, CDR2 YNNKEL (reference sequence). The CDR3 bases are TGTGCCAGCAGCCAAGATCCGGACAGGGATACCGGGGAGCTGTTTTTT. It encodes CASSQDPDRDTGELFF.

The rearrangement joins TRBV6-5 to TRBJ1-2; D may be TRBD1 (6 bases). CDR1 is MNHEY, CDR2 SVGAGI, per germline. The CDR3 loop spans 13 amino acids. The V end lost 6 bases, the J end lost 4 bases, and 12 bases lay between the germline ends. Here the CDR3 reads CASRPPTGYGYTF. CDR3 DNA: TGTGCCAGCAGACCCCCGACAGGCTATGGCTACACCTTC.

This clone was seen more than once but under ten times. The V gene is TRBV5-6, the J gene TRBJ2-1; the D is unclear. Trimming cost V 0 bases and J 6 bases, with 10 bases left between them. The CDR3 contains 14 residues. Germline V lookup: CDR1 SGHDT, CDR2 YYEEEE. The CDR3 DNA sequence: TGTGCCAGCAGCTTGGCTGCAGATTCCAATGAGCAGTTCTTC. It translates to CASSLAADSNEQFF. The entire variable domain, with the rest obtained from reference TRBV5-6 and TRBJ2-1, is as follows: DAGVTQSPTHLIKTRGQQVTLRCSPKSGHDTVSWYQQALGQGPQFIFQYYEEEERQRGNFPDRFSGHQFPNYSSELNVNALLLGDSALYLCASSLAADSNEQFFGPGTRLTVL.

The V and J genes are TRBV28 and TRBJ2-5, with TRBD1 matching over 9 bases. This CDR3 has 14 amino acids. V dropped 7 bases and J dropped 3; count of bases not matched to a gene: 6. Germline CDR1 MDHEN, CDR2 SYDVKM. CDR3 nucleotides: TGTGCCAGCACCCTCCGGGACAGGGAAGAGACCCAGTACTTC. Amino acid sequence: CASTLRDREETQYF.

This chain joins TRBV10-3 and TRBJ1-1; D gene uncertain. There are 12 residues in the CDR3. Trimming removed 2 bases at V and 4 bases at J, with 5 bases between. Germline CDR1 reads ENHRY; CDR2 reads SYGVKD. The CDR3: CAISEARTEAFF. In DNA, the CDR3 is TGTGCCATCAGTGAGGCGCGCACTGAAGCTTTCTTT.

The chain uses TRBV7-2 and TRBJ1-2; maybe TRBD1 (6 bases). This CDR3 is 14 amino acids long. Looked up from germline, CDR1 is SGHTA and CDR2 is FQGNSA. V lost 6 bases to trimming and J lost 2 bases, with 13 bases between them. The CDR3 sequence is CASRLPTGNYGYTF. The CDR3 bases are TGTGCCAGCAGGTTACCCACAGGGAACTATGGCTACACCTTC.

This clone has just one count. The gene calls are TRBV5-1 and TRBJ1-4; 9 positions agree with TRBD1. The CDR3 is 15 residues long. V shed 4 bases, J shed 8 bases, and the junction held 9 bases outside the gene matches. From germline, CDR1 is SGHRS and CDR2 YFSETQ. The CDR3 bases are TGCGCCAGCAGCCCCCCGGGACAGGGCAGGGAAAAACTGTTTTTT. Amino acid sequence: CASSPPGQGREKLFF.

V usage is TRBV6-5 and J usage is TRBJ1-1, with 9 nucleotides matching TRBD1. The junction had 4 bases not matched to a gene; V was cut back by 6 bases and J by 5 bases. Germline CDR1 is MNHEY and CDR2 is SVGAGI. The CDR3 extends over 13 amino acids. The CDR3 loop reads CASRDRGRTEAFF. The CDR3 DNA reads as TGTGCCAGCAGGGACAGGGGAAGGACTGAAGCTTTCTTT.

V and J are TRBV4-1 and TRBJ2-1; the match to TRBD1 covers 10 bases. In germline, CDR1 is MGHRA, CDR2 YSYEKL. This CDR3 has 19 amino acids. Trimming took 0 bases from V and 3 from J; bases not matched to a gene: 11. The CDR3 DNA follows: TGCGCCAGCAGCCAAGATTCCCCGGTCGGACAGGGGGTCTACAATGAGCAGTTCTTC. It specifies CASSQDSPVGQGVYNEQFF.

This clone was recorded at least ten times. The rearrangement uses TRBV27 and TRBJ2-3, with 7 positions matching TRBD2. This CDR3 comprises 15 residues. CDR1 MNHEY and CDR2 SMNVEV come from the germline V gene (reference sequence). V lost 3 bases to trimming and J lost 0 bases; unmatched junction nucleotides: 3. Here the CDR3 reads CASSFGRGSTDTQYF. As DNA, the CDR3 is TGTGCCAGCAGTTTCGGGCGGGGGAGCACAGATACGCAGTATTTT.

Here the CDR3 DNA reads TGCAGCGGAGGGACAGCCAGCACAGATACGCAGTATTTT. Amino acid sequence: CSGGTASTDTQYF. The chain is built from TRBV29-1 and TRBJ2-3; 7 bases fit TRBD1. This CDR3 is 13 amino acids long. Germline V CDR1 and CDR2: SQVTM, ANQGSEA. Trimming removed 7 bases from V and 0 bases from J; junction bases left unmatched: 4.

The chain joins TRBV12-3 or TRBV12-4 to TRBJ2-1; D is possibly TRBD1 (5 bases). V was trimmed by 6 bases and J by 5 bases, leaving 8 bases between them. The CDR3 sequence is 12 residues long. The CDR3 here is CASRIRDNEQFF. The CDR3 DNA reads TGTGCCAGCAGGATCAGGGACAATGAGCAGTTCTTC.

The chain couples TRBV9 to TRBJ2-7; 7 nucleotides align to TRBD1. V lost 4 bases and J lost 2; bases outside the gene matches: 6. The germline CDR1 and CDR2 sequences are SGDLS and YYNGEE. The CDR3 is 14 amino acids. CDR3 sequence: CASSPGQETYEQYF. CDR3 sequence (DNA): TGTGCCAGCAGCCCCGGACAGGAGACCTACGAGCAGTACTTC.

This chain links TRBV11-2 with TRBJ1-5; D is unresolved. The CDR3 runs to 15 residues. V was clipped by 2 bases and J by 6 bases, with 14 bases between them. Germline CDR1 SGHAT, CDR2 FQNNGV. In DNA form, the CDR3 reads TGTGCCAGCAGCTTAAATTATAATTCGGGTCAGCCCCAGCATTTT. Protein sequence: CASSLNYNSGQPQHF.

This chain links TRBV6-5 with TRBJ1-1; D is unresolved. The V and J ends lost 2 bases and 0 bases respectively, with 7 bases between them. The CDR3 contains 14 residues. The germline V gene encodes CDR1 MNHEY and CDR2 SVGAGI. The CDR3 DNA reads TGTGCCAGCAGTTACACCGGAGTGAACACTGAAGCTTTCTTT. Its translation is CASSYTGVNTEAFF.

The chain recombines TRBV6-4 with TRBJ2-3; 11 bases line up with TRBD2. V was pared by 5 bases and J by 6 bases, with 10 bases of the junction left unmatched. Germline assignment: CDR1 MRHNA and CDR2 SNTAGT. The CDR3 has 16 residues. The CDR3 loop reads CASSNVAGGLKDTQYF. In DNA form, the CDR3 reads TGTGCCAGCAGTAACGTAGCGGGGGGGCTTAAGGATACGCAGTATTTT.

The chain links TRBV10-2 to TRBJ2-1; 9 nucleotides align to TRBD2. CDR1 is WSHSY and CDR2 is SAAADI in the germline V gene. The J segment lost 7 bases and the V segment lost 4 bases, leaving 8 bases of the junction unmatched. This CDR3 spans 15 amino acids. CDR3 DNA: TGCGCCAGCAGTGGTAAGCGGGGGGCCGGAAATGAGCAGTTCTTC. Translated: CASSGKRGAGNEQFF.

J is TRBJ2-1 and V is TRBV11-2, with TRBD2 matching over 8 bases. Losses at the gene ends were 2 bases for V and 5 bases for J; bases not matched to a gene: 11. Germline V CDR1 and CDR2: SGHAT, FQNNGV. CDR3 size: 17 residues. The DNA of the CDR3 is TGTGCCAGCAGCTTATTCCGGGCGGGGGGAGGAGACAATGAGCAGTTCTTC. It encodes CASSLFRAGGGDNEQFF.